This entry features one T cell receptor (beta chain) sequence. Produced via immunoSEQ multiplex PCR; TCRdb's table is partial and in-frame only. The table shows around 600,000 clones, with approximately 97% occurring only once. This sample stems from a study of shared clonotypes between healthy human individuals. This CDR3 contains 22 residues. Trimming removed 5 bases from V and 1 base from J, with 36 bases in between. Germline CDR1 MDHEN, CDR2 SYDVKM. What was sequenced was naive CD4+ T cells sorted from blood. Subset indicated: CD45RA+ positively selected. The genes are TRBV28 and TRBJ2-7; the D gene is possibly TRBD1 (8 bases). This TCR came from a woman aged 25 to 45 in good health. The CDR3 loop reads CASSGWTGRGGSAAGGSYEQYF. CDR3 coding DNA: TGTGCCAGCAGTGGTTGGACAGGGAGAGGCGGGAGTGCCGCCGGGGGGTCCTACGAGCAGTACTTC.